This TCR beta chain appears in the sequencing data of a study of cytomegalovirus exposure and HLA in healthy donors. Overall study findings and caveats: Clonal expansion was found to be greater in HLA-associated TCR beta chains than in equally common others in a later analysis. Another analysis was done later, and it associated around 17,000 TCR beta sequences with HLA alleles at 0.05 false discovery rate. The productive fraction for most TCR beta V segments was about 87% or about 30% in an earlier analysis.

The CDR3 is 15 amino acids. With V trimmed by 5 bases and J by 9 bases, 13 bases remained unmatched. Germline-derived CDR1 and CDR2 are LNHDA and SQIVND (reference sequence). PCR amplification relied on 60 Vbeta primers (plus 13 Jbeta primers). Assay: immunoSEQ multiplex PCR; the TCRdb copy retains only in-frame clones and omits some. The sample's table shows some 33,000 clones. A remark on this clone: Its antigen is as yet unknown.

The sample comprised PBMCs. The receptor's source is a female donor in good health and CMV-seronegative. The V call is TRBV19, the J call TRBJ1-5; 7 bases line up with TRBD1. CDR3 coding DNA: TGTGCCAGTAGTCGGGGACAGACAATAGCAGGGCCCCAGCATTTT. Its translation is CASSRGQTIAGPQHF.